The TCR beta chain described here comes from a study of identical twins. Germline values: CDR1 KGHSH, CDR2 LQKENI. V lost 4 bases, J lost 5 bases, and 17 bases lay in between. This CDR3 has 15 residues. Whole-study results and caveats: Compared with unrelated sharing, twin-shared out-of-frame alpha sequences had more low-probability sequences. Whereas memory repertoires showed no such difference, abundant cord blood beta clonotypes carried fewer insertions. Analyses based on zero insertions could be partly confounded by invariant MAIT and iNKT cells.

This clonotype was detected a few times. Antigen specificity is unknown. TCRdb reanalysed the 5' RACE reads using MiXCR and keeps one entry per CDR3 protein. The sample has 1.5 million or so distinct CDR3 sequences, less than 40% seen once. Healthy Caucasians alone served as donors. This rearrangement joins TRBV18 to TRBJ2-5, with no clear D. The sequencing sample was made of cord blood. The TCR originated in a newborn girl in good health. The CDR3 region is CASSLSWGSMETQYF. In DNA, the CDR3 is TGTGCCAGCTCACTGAGCTGGGGATCAATGGAGACCCAGTACTTC.